These 29 T cell receptor beta chains originate from one sample sequenced in a study of siplizumab effects on memory and regulatory T cells (dated by TCRdb to 2018 to 2020). Library prep was done by the immunoSEQ multiplex PCR assay. TCRdb stores this immuneACCESS table with in-frame sequences only. Part of the clones is absent; in the studies checked, under half of the shortfall reflects unresolved V genes, and no reason is known for the rest. This sample comprises 70,000 to 100,000 clones, over 95% of them detected only once. The ten largest clones capture roughly 0.033% of the sample. Sequenced input: naive CD4+ T cells sorted from blood. The cell subset or site label, as the study defines it: unstimulated naive T cells. Receptors originate from a human donor in good health.

The chain carries TRBV7-2 and TRBJ2-5; 9 bases are shared with TRBD2. V shed 3 bases, J shed 2 bases, and the junction held 1 base outside the gene matches. The germline gives CDR1 SGHTA, CDR2 FQGNSA. This CDR3 has 14 residues. In nucleotides, the CDR3 is TGTGCCAGCAGCTTCAGCGGGGGGCAAGAGACCCAGTACTTC. This gives the protein CASSFSGGQETQYF.

The chain uses TRBV5-1 and TRBJ2-7, with 13 bases that match TRBD2. Germline V gene lookup returns CDR1 SGHRS and CDR2 YFSETQ. V lost 5 bases, J lost 5 bases, and 7 bases stayed unmatched. CDR3 length: 15 residues. Here the CDR3 reads CASRRETSGGHEQYF. For the CDR3, the DNA is TGCGCCAGCAGAAGGGAGACTAGCGGGGGGCACGAGCAGTACTTC.

The rearrangement links TRBV12-5 to TRBJ1-2, with D perhaps matching TRBD1 (6 bases). The CDR3 is 15 amino acids. Germline V CDR1 and CDR2: LGHNT, FRNRAP. Trimming removed 3 bases from V and 4 bases from J, with 15 bases in between. CDR3 loop: CASGLNGGPSYGYTF. In DNA form, the CDR3 reads TGTGCTAGTGGTTTAAACGGGGGCCCCTCCTATGGCTACACCTTC.

The chain recombines TRBV7-6 with TRBJ2-5; D remains ambiguous. CDR1 and CDR2 from the germline V gene are SGHVS and FNYEAQ. The CDR3 sequence is 14 residues long. The germline V and J ends were trimmed by 0 bases and 2 bases, with 7 bases remaining between them. The CDR3 DNA reads TGTGCCAGCAGCTTAGCGGCCCAACAAGAGACCCAGTACTTC. It is translated as CASSLAAQQETQYF.

The J gene is TRBJ1-1, the V gene TRBV6-5, with D unresolved. This CDR3 is built from 13 residues. With 6 bases removed from V and 5 bases from J, the gap between germline ends came to 13 bases. Germline V gene lookup returns CDR1 MNHEY and CDR2 SVGAGI. Here the CDR3 DNA reads TGTGCCAGCAGAAAGATGGGGTTGACTGAAGCTTTCTTT. Residues: CASRKMGLTEAFF.

The chain combines TRBV11-2 with TRBJ2-3; D uncertain. The CDR3 loop spans 12 amino acids. Germline V CDR1 and CDR2: SGHAT, FQNNGV. V was trimmed by 5 bases and J by 0 bases, leaving 3 bases between them. CDR3 nucleotide sequence: TGTGCCAGCAGCGCAAGCACAGATACGCAGTATTTT. Its translation: CASSASTDTQYF.

This clone was seen a single time. The chain has TRBV6-5 and TRBJ2-7; D may be TRBD2 (5 bases). Germline V lookup: CDR1 MNHEY, CDR2 SVGAGI. The CDR3 has 14 residues. V lost 4 bases, J lost 2 bases, and 12 bases lay in between. The CDR3 here is CASSSRAEAYEQYF. Here the CDR3 DNA reads TGTGCCAGCAGTTCGCGGGCAGAGGCCTACGAGCAGTACTTC.

The chain is built from TRBV28 and TRBJ1-2; D may be TRBD1 (6 bases). CDR1 is MDHEN and CDR2 is SYDVKM in the germline V gene. The CDR3 consists of 13 residues. The V end lost 5 bases, the J end lost 5 bases, and 12 bases lay between the germline ends. CDR3 loop: CASSPLRGYGYTF. CDR3 bases: TGTGCCAGCAGTCCATTAAGGGGGTATGGCTACACCTTC.

The chain uses TRBV30 and TRBJ1-5; tentative D call: TRBD1 (6 bases). The CDR3 is 15 residues long. Germline assignment: CDR1 GTSNPN and CDR2 SVGIG (reference sequence). V shed 3 bases and J shed 2 bases, with 14 bases lying between them. The CDR3 is CAWRPQGLGNQPQHF. The CDR3 nucleotides read TGTGCCTGGAGACCACAGGGTCTTGGCAATCAGCCCCAGCATTTT.

The rearrangement uses TRBV7-2 and TRBJ2-3, with 7 bases matching TRBD2. V dropped 5 bases and J dropped 0; count of bases not matched to a gene: 8. The CDR3 loop spans 16 amino acids. Germline V gene lookup returns CDR1 SGHTA and CDR2 FQGNSA. The CDR3 here is CASSPGTTDSTDTQYF. The CDR3 region has the DNA TGTGCCAGCAGCCCCGGGACTACTGATAGCACAGATACGCAGTATTTT.

The rearrangement joins TRBV2 to TRBJ2-3; 8 bases align to TRBD1. After removal of 6 bases from V and 2 bases from J, the junction contained 4 bases not matched to a gene. Germline-derived CDR1 and CDR2 are SNHLY and FYNNEI. CDR3 size: 14 residues. CDR3 coding DNA: TGTGCCAGCAGCCGGACAGGGCCCACAGATACGCAGTATTTT. This codes for CASSRTGPTDTQYF.

CDR3 region: CAISFEDLPGNTIYF. The CDR3 DNA is TGTGCCATCAGTTTCGAGGACCTGCCAGGAAACACCATATATTTT. The chain has TRBV10-3 and TRBJ1-3; unclear D gene. CDR1 is ENHRY and CDR2 is SYGVKD in the germline V gene. The ends were cut back, 5 bases at V and 4 bases at J, with 15 bases in the middle. The CDR3 is 15 amino acids.

V gene TRBV6-1 combines with J gene TRBJ1-3; tentative D call: TRBD1 (6 bases). The CDR3 contains 15 residues. The germline V gene encodes CDR1 MNHNS and CDR2 SASEGT. V was trimmed by 10 bases and J by 0 bases, leaving 16 bases between them. The CDR3 sequence is CATQDRLPSGNTIYF. In nucleotides, the CDR3 is TGTGCCACGCAGGACAGACTCCCCTCTGGAAACACCATATATTTT.

The V and J genes are TRBV11-2 and TRBJ1-1; TRBD1 agrees at 10 bases. This CDR3 spans 19 amino acids. Trimming at V came to 3 bases and at J to 2 bases, leaving 15 bases not matched to a gene. Germline-derived CDR1 and CDR2 are SGHAT and FQNNGV. The chain's CDR3 is CASSFWRMAGQGPNTEAFF. CDR3 coding DNA: TGTGCCAGCAGCTTTTGGAGGATGGCGGGACAGGGGCCAAACACTGAAGCTTTCTTT.

The chain carries TRBV28 and TRBJ2-3; D might be TRBD2 (6 bases). Trimming removed 6 bases at V and 1 base at J, with 11 bases between. Germline CDR1 reads MDHEN; CDR2 reads SYDVKM. This CDR3 has 14 residues. CDR3 amino acids: CASSFIAGTDTQYF. Here the CDR3 DNA reads TGTGCCAGCAGCTTTATAGCGGGCACAGATACGCAGTATTTT.

V gene TRBV11-2 combines with J gene TRBJ1-2; a possible D gene is TRBD1 (5 bases). Trimming cost V 5 bases and J 3 bases, with 13 bases left between them. The CDR3 spans 14 residues. CDR1 SGHAT and CDR2 FQNNGV come from the germline V gene. The CDR3 loop is CASSPSGRDYGYTF. CDR3 DNA: TGTGCCAGCAGCCCCTCGGGCAGGGACTATGGCTACACCTTC.

This chain's CDR3 is CASSLGQGILAYEQYF. The CDR3 DNA follows: TGTGCCAGCAGCTTAGGGCAGGGAATATTGGCCTACGAGCAGTACTTC. V and J are TRBV11-2 and TRBJ2-7; perhaps TRBD1 as D (5 bases). CDR3 length equals 16 residues. Germline V gives CDR1 SGHAT, CDR2 FQNNGV. The germline V and J ends were trimmed by 1 base and 2 bases, with 15 bases remaining between them.

The chain recombines TRBV20-1 with TRBJ1-1; no reliable D call. The germline gives CDR1 DFQATT, CDR2 SNEGSKA (reference sequence). The length of the CDR3 is 11 residues. V was trimmed by 4 bases and J by 7 bases, leaving 10 bases between them. The CDR3 DNA sequence: TGCAGTGCTATTTTCGGGGTTGAAGCTTTCTTT. This encodes CSAIFGVEAFF.

This clone was found a few times. V usage is TRBV30 and J usage is TRBJ1-5, with TRBD1 matching 7 bases. From germline, CDR1 is GTSNPN and CDR2 SVGIG (reference sequence). Trimming cost V 2 bases and J 6 bases; bases outside gene matches: 7. The CDR3 runs 14 residues. The CDR3 DNA follows: TGTGCCTGGAGTTACGACAGGGAGCCTCAGCCCCAGCATTTT. It encodes CAWSYDREPQPQHF.

The chain joins TRBV7-9 to TRBJ2-7; TRBD1 matches 7 bases. The trim removed 1 base at V and 0 bases at J, leaving 6 bases unmatched. This CDR3 region has 16 residues. CDR1 and CDR2 (germline): SEHNR, FQNEAQ (reference sequence). DNA of the CDR3: TGTGCCAGCAGCTTAGACAGGGGTTGGCCCTCCTACGAGCAGTACTTC. It encodes CASSLDRGWPSYEQYF. The whole variable domain, filled in from reference TRBV7-9 and TRBJ2-7, reads DTGVSQNPRHKITKRGQNVTFRCDPISEHNRLYWYRQTLGQGPEFLTYFQNEAQLEKSRLLSDRFSAERPKGSFSTLEIQRTEQGDSAMYLCASSLDRGWPSYEQYFGPGTRLTVT.

V gene TRBV2 combines with J gene TRBJ1-2, with a tentative D call TRBD1 (5 bases). The V end was cut by 0 bases, the J end by 5 bases, with 10 bases between. The CDR3 consists of 14 residues. Germline V gene sequence: CDR1 SNHLY, CDR2 FYNNEI. The DNA of the CDR3 is TGTGCCAGCAGTGAAGCTCAGGGTGGGTATGGCTACACCTTC. Translation: CASSEAQGGYGYTF.

V and J are TRBV30 and TRBJ1-2; 7 bases are shared with TRBD1. J gave up 11 bases and V 8 bases, and 11 bases lay outside the gene matches. The CDR3 is 11 residues long. Germline V gene lookup returns CDR1 GTSNPN and CDR2 SVGIG (reference sequence). In nucleotides, the CDR3 is TGTGCCGGATTAAGACAGGGAAAATACACCTTC. This sequence encodes CAGLRQGKYTF.

The chain employs TRBV2 and TRBJ1-5, with a possible D match to TRBD1 (6 bases). The CDR3 sequence is 18 residues long. The germline V gene has CDR1 SNHLY and CDR2 FYNNEI. Trimming cost V 3 bases and J 0 bases, with 18 bases left between them. This CDR3 reads CASSDPQGKGYSNQPQHF. The CDR3 DNA reads as TGTGCCAGCAGTGACCCGCAGGGGAAGGGGTATAGCAATCAGCCCCAGCATTTT. The full variable domain, with the rest looked up from reference TRBV2 and TRBJ1-5, is EPEVTQTPSHQVTQMGQEVILRCVPISNHLYFYWYRQILGQKVEFLVSFYNNEISEKSEIFDDQFSVERPDGSNFTLKIRSTKLEDSAMYFCASSDPQGKGYSNQPQHFGDGTRLSIL.

The rearrangement joins TRBV4-2 to TRBJ1-5, with a weak D call TRBD1 (6 bases). Looked up from germline, CDR1 is LGHNA and CDR2 is YNFKEQ. CDR3 length equals 13 residues. The V and J ends lost 0 bases and 7 bases respectively, with 7 bases between them. CDR3 in DNA: TGTGCCAGCAGCCAAGAACAGGGACAGCCCCAGCATTTT. Amino acid sequence: CASSQEQGQPQHF.

A note on this clone: An end of the junction differs from the germline gene, which may be a read error. The V and J genes are TRBV4-3 and TRBJ2-3; tentatively, D is TRBD1 or TRBD2 (5 bases each). Germline loops: CDR1 LGHNA, CDR2 YSLEER. This CDR3 is built from 13 residues. The CDR3 loop reads CASSQSSGTDSIF. The DNA of the CDR3 is TGCGCCAGCAGCCAATCCTCCGGGACGGATTCGATATTT.

This sequence joins TRBV6-5 and TRBJ2-7; D is unresolved. Germline assignment: CDR1 MNHEY and CDR2 SVGAGI. The CDR3 loop spans 12 amino acids. V lost 4 bases and J 0 bases, leaving 4 bases between the germline ends. CDR3: CASSSSSYEQYF. The DNA for the CDR3 is TGTGCCAGCAGTTCCAGCTCCTACGAGCAGTACTTC.

The rearrangement links TRBV2 to TRBJ1-1; possibly TRBD1 for D (5 bases). Germline CDR1 SNHLY, CDR2 FYNNEI. Trimming cost V 5 bases and J 7 bases, with 8 bases left between them. The length of the CDR3 is 11 residues. In DNA form, the CDR3 reads TGTGCCAGCAGTAACAGGAATGAAGCTTTCTTT. Protein: CASSNRNEAFF.

The genes are TRBV6-5 and TRBJ2-4; no clear D gene. The CDR3 spans 13 residues. The V and J ends lost 6 bases and 1 base respectively, with 7 bases between them. The germline V gene has CDR1 MNHEY and CDR2 SVGAGI. The CDR3: CASSERAKNIQYF. As DNA, the CDR3 is TGTGCCAGCAGCGAGAGGGCCAAAAACATTCAGTACTTC.

J is TRBJ2-5 and V is TRBV2; 10 nucleotides line up with TRBD2. The V gene's germline CDR1 is SNHLY and CDR2 FYNNEI. Trimming at V came to 6 bases and at J to 2 bases, leaving 9 bases not matched to a gene. The CDR3 is made up of 16 amino acids. In nucleotides, the CDR3 is TGTGCCAGCAGGCAAGGGGCTAGCGGGGGACAAGAGACCCAGTACTTC. It codes for CASRQGASGGQETQYF. Complete variable domain (other parts from reference TRBV2 and TRBJ2-5): EPEVTQTPSHQVTQMGQEVILRCVPISNHLYFYWYRQILGQKVEFLVSFYNNEISEKSEIFDDQFSVERPDGSNFTLKIRSTKLEDSAMYFCASRQGASGGQETQYFGPGTRLLVL.